Sequencing of this T cell receptor (beta chain) was carried out in a study of molecular identifiers for immune sequencing clone quantification. Between about 18,000 and 1,000,000 sorted cells, with 10%, 30% or 50% RNA, yielded naive CD8 libraries. As previously described, bulk TCR libraries were made using listed TCR primers. In TCRdb, the PCR reads were re-called with MiXCR into one record per CDR3 protein. Among 490,000 or so distinct CDR3 sequences listed, about 22% were seen once. CDR1 LNHDA and CDR2 SQIVND come from the germline V gene (reference sequence). V lost 10 bases to trimming and J lost 8 bases, with 24 bases between them. The CDR3 loop spans 15 amino acids. The sample holds a few counts of this clonotype.

This receptor was taken from a human donor in good health. Some libraries in this study had Jurkat cell RNA spiked in. What was sequenced was naive CD8+ T cells from blood, with Jurkat cell RNA spiked in. Documented subset: FACS-sorted CD8+CD4-CCR7+CD45RA+ naive T cells. J is TRBJ2-1 and V is TRBV19; D may be TRBD1 or TRBD2 (5 bases each). In DNA form, the CDR3 reads TGTGCCACCCTCCCGTTCGGGACCCCTAACGATGAGCAGTTCTTC. This sequence encodes CATLPFGTPNDEQFF.